This T cell receptor (beta chain) was identified during a study of T cell responses to AZD1222 COVID-19 vaccine. General observations from the study: Scientists sampled the repertoires only once the peak T cell response had passed. Seropositive AZD1222 recipients at baseline numbered only five or six. Most donors were white British and more were female, and clonal diversity was possibly underestimated. CD4 TCRs associated with vaccination spanned spike, dominating at 160-218 and 743-854.

Trimming removed 3 bases at V and 7 bases at J, with 3 bases between. The CDR3 is made up of 11 amino acids. Comment on this clone: Its antigen is not known. The same CDR3 arises from other DNA sequences in this sample as well.

TCRdb keeps only in-frame clones here, not all; method: immunoSEQ multiplex PCR. Of some 80,000 clones in the sample, less than 95% were seen once. This clonotype originated in an adult who received the AZD1222 COVID-19 vaccine. The material was peripheral blood, obtained 28 days after the second AZD1222 dose. This sequence joins TRBV12-3 or TRBV12-4 and TRBJ1-4; no clear D gene. The CDR3: CASSLSEKLFF. The DNA of the CDR3 is TGTGCCAGCAGTTTGAGTGAAAAACTGTTTTTT.